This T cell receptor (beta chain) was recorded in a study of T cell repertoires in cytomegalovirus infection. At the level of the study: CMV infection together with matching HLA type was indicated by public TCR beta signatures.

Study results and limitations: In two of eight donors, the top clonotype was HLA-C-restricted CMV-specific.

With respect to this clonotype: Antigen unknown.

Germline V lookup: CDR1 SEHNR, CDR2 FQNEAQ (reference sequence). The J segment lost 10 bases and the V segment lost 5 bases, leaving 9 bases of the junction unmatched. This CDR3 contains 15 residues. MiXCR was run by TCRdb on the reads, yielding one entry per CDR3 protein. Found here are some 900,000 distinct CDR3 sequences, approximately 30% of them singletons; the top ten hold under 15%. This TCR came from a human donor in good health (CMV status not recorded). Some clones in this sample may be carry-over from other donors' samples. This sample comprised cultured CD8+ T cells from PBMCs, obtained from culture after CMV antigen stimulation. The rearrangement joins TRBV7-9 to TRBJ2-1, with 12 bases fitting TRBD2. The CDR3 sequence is CASSLILAGGPEQFF. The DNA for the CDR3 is TGTGCCAGCAGCCTGATACTAGCGGGGGGCCCAGAGCAGTTCTTC.